These 26 T cell receptor beta chains were sequenced from one sample in a study of shared clonotypes between healthy human individuals. Assay: immunoSEQ multiplex PCR; the TCRdb copy retains only in-frame clones and omits some. The sample comprises about a million clones, 65% to 80% of which are singletons, and around 1.5% rests with the top ten. Sequenced input: memory CD4+ T cells sorted from blood. The subset was: CD45RA-negative fraction. The source of these receptors is a young man in good health.

The chain employs TRBV6-1 and TRBJ2-7; D is possibly TRBD1 (6 bases). V dropped 6 bases and J dropped 4 bases, with 10 bases sitting between them. CDR3 length: 12 amino acids. Germline loops: CDR1 MNHNS, CDR2 SASEGT. CDR3 sequence reads: CASSRQEYEQYF. The CDR3 DNA reads as TGTGCCAGCAGCCGACAGGAGTACGAGCAGTACTTC.

J is TRBJ2-1 and V is TRBV19; D is perhaps TRBD2 (6 bases). The CDR3 spans 14 residues. Germline values: CDR1 LNHDA, CDR2 SQIVND (reference sequence). V gave up 1 base and J gave up 8 bases, with 12 bases separating them. The chain's CDR3 is CASSIAGEGDEQFF. The CDR3, as DNA: TGTGCCAGTAGTATAGCGGGAGAAGGCGATGAGCAGTTCTTC.

The chain combines TRBV7-9 with TRBJ2-7; 10 bases are shared with TRBD1. CDR1 SEHNR and CDR2 FQNEAQ come from the germline V gene (reference sequence). Trimming took 6 bases from V and 3 from J; bases not matched to a gene: 5. The CDR3 totals 14 residues. DNA for the CDR3: TGTGCCAGCAGTGGACAGGGGGGATACTACGAGCAGTACTTC. As protein: CASSGQGGYYEQYF.

This clone was seen only once. The J gene is TRBJ2-1, the V gene TRBV27; D gene ambiguous. Germline CDR1 reads MNHEY; CDR2 reads SMNVEV (reference sequence). The CDR3 extends over 14 amino acids. Trimming took 2 bases from V and 8 from J, leaving 13 bases between them. CDR3 in DNA: TGTGCCAGCAGTTTACGGGTGGGGTTGGATGAGCAGTTCTTC. It yields the protein CASSLRVGLDEQFF.

The V call is TRBV11-2, the J call TRBJ2-5; D gene uncertain. Trimming removed 4 bases at V and 11 bases at J, with 11 bases between. The V gene's germline CDR1 is SGHAT and CDR2 FQNNGV. The CDR3 has 11 residues. The CDR3, as DNA: TGTGCCAGCAGCTCCGGCGTTTCTCAGTACTTC. Its protein is CASSSGVSQYF.

This rearrangement joins TRBV25-1 to TRBJ1-2, with TRBD1 as a possible D gene (5 bases). With 8 bases removed from V and 6 bases from J, the gap between germline ends came to 19 bases. The germline V gene has CDR1 MGHDK and CDR2 SYGVNS. The CDR3 runs to 14 residues. DNA for the CDR3: TGTGCCAGCGGAGAGGGGACTTACGGTAATGGCTACACCTTC. Encoded protein: CASGEGTYGNGYTF.

This clone is a singleton in its sample. J is TRBJ2-5 and V is TRBV7-9; D tentatively fits TRBD1 or TRBD2 (5 bases each). Germline V gene data show CDR1 as SEHNR and CDR2 as FQNEAQ (reference sequence). Trimming stripped 0 bases from V and 5 bases from J, with 13 bases between. The CDR3 runs 15 residues. Written as DNA, the CDR3 is TGTGCCAGCAGCTTAGCGGGGACCCTAGAGGAGACCCAGTACTTC. This sequence encodes CASSLAGTLEETQYF.

The rearrangement links TRBV5-1 to TRBJ1-1, with a weak D call TRBD1 (5 bases). CDR3 length: 14 amino acids. The ends were cut back, 0 bases at V and 2 bases at J, with 8 bases in the middle. Germline CDR1 and CDR2: SGHRS and YFSETQ. This chain's CDR3 is CASSLVGENTEAFF. The CDR3, as DNA: TGCGCCAGCAGCTTGGTAGGGGAAAACACTGAAGCTTTCTTT. Full variable domain (outside the CDR3, taken from reference TRBV5-1 and TRBJ1-1): KAGVTQTPRYLIKTRGQQVTLSCSPISGHRSVSWYQQTPGQGLQFLFEYFSETQRNKGNFPGRFSGRQFSNSRSEMNVSTLELGDSALYLCASSLVGENTEAFFGQGTRLTVV.

V usage is TRBV5-1 and J usage is TRBJ2-5; weak D call: TRBD2 (6 bases). With 2 bases removed from V and 2 bases from J, the gap between germline ends came to 16 bases. Per the germline V gene, CDR1 is SGHRS and CDR2 is YFSETQ. The CDR3 totals 16 residues. The CDR3 region is CASSFRPAGSQETQYF. DNA for the CDR3: TGCGCCAGCAGCTTTCGCCCAGCGGGCTCACAAGAGACCCAGTACTTC. Full variable domain (missing parts from reference TRBV5-1 and TRBJ2-5): KAGVTQTPRYLIKTRGQQVTLSCSPISGHRSVSWYQQTPGQGLQFLFEYFSETQRNKGNFPGRFSGRQFSNSRSEMNVSTLELGDSALYLCASSFRPAGSQETQYFGPGTRLLVL.

The rearrangement joins TRBV5-1 to TRBJ2-7; a weak D match, TRBD2 (6 bases). The germline gives CDR1 SGHRS, CDR2 YFSETQ. Deletions cut 3 bases from V and 5 bases from J, with 12 bases between. CDR3 length: 13 residues. CDR3 sequence: CASSSRGSNEQYF. CDR3 nucleotides: TGCGCCAGCAGCTCCCGGGGGAGTAACGAGCAGTACTTC.

The chain joins TRBV6-1 to TRBJ1-5; D may be TRBD1 (6 bases). Germline V lookup: CDR1 MNHNS, CDR2 SASEGT. This CDR3 has 18 amino acids. V was shortened by 0 bases and J by 8 bases, with 23 bases between the two germline ends. The CDR3 is CASSEALRDTTLREPQHF. The CDR3 nucleotides read TGTGCCAGCAGTGAAGCGCTTAGGGACACAACTCTCAGGGAGCCCCAGCATTTT.

The V gene is TRBV5-1, the J gene TRBJ1-1, with D tentatively TRBD1 (6 bases). CDR1 is SGHRS, CDR2 YFSETQ, per germline. The CDR3 spans 13 residues. V was trimmed by 3 bases and J by 1 base, leaving 7 bases between them. This CDR3 is CASSWTANTEAFF. The CDR3 DNA is TGCGCCAGCAGCTGGACAGCGAACACTGAAGCTTTCTTT.

The chain employs TRBV11-2 and TRBJ2-1; 9 bases fit TRBD2. Germline CDR1 reads SGHAT; CDR2 reads FQNNGV. The CDR3 has 16 amino acids. The J segment lost 7 bases and the V segment lost 5 bases, leaving 12 bases of the junction unmatched. Written as DNA, the CDR3 is TGTGCCAGCAGCCCCGTTGGGGCGGGGGGGGCGAATGAGCAGTTCTTC. This encodes CASSPVGAGGANEQFF.

The rearrangement joins TRBV9 to TRBJ2-1; D is uncertain. Germline V CDR1 and CDR2: SGDLS, YYNGEE. V was clipped by 4 bases and J by 6 bases, with 17 bases between them. This CDR3 contains 15 residues. The CDR3 DNA is TGTGCCAGCAGCCCCCAAATGGACCCTGGCAATGAGCAGTTCTTC. Its translation: CASSPQMDPGNEQFF.

The chain is built from TRBV18 and TRBJ2-1, with TRBD1 matching over 8 bases. With V trimmed by 3 bases and J by 6 bases, 4 bases remained unmatched. The CDR3 contains 14 residues. CDR1 is KGHSH, CDR2 LQKENI, per germline. CDR3 amino acids: CASSPQTGVNEQFF. CDR3 sequence (DNA): TGTGCCAGCTCACCGCAGACAGGGGTCAATGAGCAGTTCTTC.

V usage is TRBV10-1 and J usage is TRBJ2-1, with TRBD2 identical over 16 bases. CDR1 and CDR2 from the germline V gene are WNHNN and SYGVQD (reference sequence). Losses at the gene ends were 7 bases for V and 8 bases for J; bases not matched to a gene: 14. The CDR3 consists of 18 residues. The CDR3 is CASTPLPGLAGGLDEQFF. The CDR3 nucleotides read TGCGCCAGCACCCCACTACCGGGACTAGCGGGAGGGTTGGATGAGCAGTTCTTC.

V is TRBV4-1 and J is TRBJ2-3; the match to TRBD2 covers 8 bases. With 5 bases clipped from V and 5 bases from J, the junction kept 9 bases outside the gene matches. This CDR3 region has 15 residues. Germline lookup yields CDR1 MGHRA and CDR2 YSYEKL. This chain's CDR3 is CASSYGGAPLDTQYF. CDR3 coding DNA: TGCGCCAGCAGCTACGGGGGGGCCCCACTAGATACGCAGTATTTT.

The chain uses TRBV7-8 and TRBJ2-7; 9 bases fit TRBD2. This CDR3 has 17 residues. J lost 3 bases, V lost 1 base, and 10 bases had no gene match. From germline, CDR1 is SGHVS and CDR2 FQNEAQ. This chain's CDR3 is CASSLGLGGRAFYEQYF. The CDR3 bases are TGTGCCAGCAGCTTAGGTTTAGGCGGGAGGGCCTTCTACGAGCAGTACTTC.

The chain uses TRBV7-2 and TRBJ2-7; D not resolved. CDR1 and CDR2 (germline): SGHTA, FQGNSA. Trimming stripped 5 bases from V and 3 bases from J, with 11 bases between. The CDR3 runs 13 residues. In nucleotides, the CDR3 is TGTGCCAGCAGCCCGCAGGTTGGCTACGAGCAGTACTTC. It encodes CASSPQVGYEQYF.

The rearrangement links TRBV10-3 to TRBJ2-1; 8 positions match TRBD2. Germline V gives CDR1 ENHRY, CDR2 SYGVKD. CDR3 size: 15 residues. Germline trimming cut 0 bases from V and 8 bases from J; bases unmatched to any gene: 6. The chain's CDR3 is CAISESPSGGDEQFF. The CDR3 DNA reads TGTGCCATCAGTGAGTCCCCCAGCGGGGGCGATGAGCAGTTCTTC.

The J gene is TRBJ2-3, the V gene TRBV6-1; 8 bases match TRBD2. The V segment lost 8 bases and the J segment 4 bases; nucleotides outside the gene matches: 5. This CDR3 comprises 13 residues. Per germline, CDR1 MNHNS and CDR2 SASEGT. In DNA, the CDR3 is TGTGCCAGCGGGGTTAGCGGGGCAGATACGCAGTATTTT. As protein: CASGVSGADTQYF.

This chain joins TRBV5-6 and TRBJ1-4; the D gene is possibly TRBD1 (6 bases). This CDR3 has 15 amino acids. Trimming left V 0 bases short and J 8 bases short, with 14 bases between. Germline loops: CDR1 SGHDT, CDR2 YYEEEE. The DNA for the CDR3 is TGTGCCAGCAGCTTGGGTTGGGGGGCTGGGGAAAAACTGTTTTTT. Protein: CASSLGWGAGEKLFF. The full variable domain, its missing parts supplied by reference TRBV5-6 and TRBJ1-4, is DAGVTQSPTHLIKTRGQQVTLRCSPKSGHDTVSWYQQALGQGPQFIFQYYEEEERQRGNFPDRFSGHQFPNYSSELNVNALLLGDSALYLCASSLGWGAGEKLFFGSGTQLSVL.

V gene TRBV9 combines with J gene TRBJ1-4, with D perhaps matching TRBD1 (6 bases). This CDR3 contains 17 residues. The germline V gene encodes CDR1 SGDLS and CDR2 YYNGEE. V dropped 0 bases and J dropped 3 bases, with 15 bases sitting between them. In DNA form, the CDR3 reads TGTGCCAGCAGCGTAGCCGGGGGGCGCGAATCTAATGAAAAACTGTTTTTT. Its translation: CASSVAGGRESNEKLFF.

V is TRBV5-1 and J is TRBJ1-1; TRBD1 might be the D (5 bases). Trimming pared 5 bases from V and 1 base from J, leaving 15 bases between. Germline V gene lookup returns CDR1 SGHRS and CDR2 YFSETQ. The CDR3 totals 15 residues. The CDR3 DNA follows: TGCGCCAGCAGTGGTAAAACAGGAGGGAACACTGAAGCTTTCTTT. Residues: CASSGKTGGNTEAFF.

The chain is built from TRBV5-1 and TRBJ2-5, with 7 bases fitting TRBD2. The CDR3 covers 15 residues. Germline CDR1 SGHRS, CDR2 YFSETQ. V was clipped by 3 bases and J by 0 bases; unmatched bases: 5. CDR3 amino acids: CASSSPSGYQETQYF. CDR3 nucleotides: TGCGCCAGCAGCTCCCCTAGCGGATACCAAGAGACCCAGTACTTC. The full variable domain, in which reference TRBV5-1 and TRBJ2-5 provide the parts outside the CDR3, is KAGVTQTPRYLIKTRGQQVTLSCSPISGHRSVSWYQQTPGQGLQFLFEYFSETQRNKGNFPGRFSGRQFSNSRSEMNVSTLELGDSALYLCASSSPSGYQETQYFGPGTRLLVL.

This chain connects TRBV7-2 to TRBJ2-3, with D uncertain. The V gene's germline CDR1 is SGHTA and CDR2 FQGNSA. The germline V and J ends were trimmed by 4 bases and 4 bases, with 9 bases remaining between them. CDR3 size: 13 residues. The CDR3 DNA sequence: TGTGCCAGCAGCTCGGTTCGGGCAGATACGCAGTATTTT. Translation: CASSSVRADTQYF.